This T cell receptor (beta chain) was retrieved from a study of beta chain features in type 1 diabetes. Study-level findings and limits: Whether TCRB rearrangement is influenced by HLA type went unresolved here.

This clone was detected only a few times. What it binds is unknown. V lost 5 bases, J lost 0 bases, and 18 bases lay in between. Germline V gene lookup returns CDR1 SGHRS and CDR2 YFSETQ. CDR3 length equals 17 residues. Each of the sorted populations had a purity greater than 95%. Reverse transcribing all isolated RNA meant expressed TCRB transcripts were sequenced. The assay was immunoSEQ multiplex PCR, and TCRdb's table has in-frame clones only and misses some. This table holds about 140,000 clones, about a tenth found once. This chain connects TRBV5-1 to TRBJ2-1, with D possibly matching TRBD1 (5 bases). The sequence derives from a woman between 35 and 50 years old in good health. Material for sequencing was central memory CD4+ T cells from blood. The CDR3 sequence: CASRLDYDSLSYNEQFF. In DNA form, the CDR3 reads TGCGCCAGCAGGCTCGATTATGACAGCCTCTCCTACAATGAGCAGTTCTTC.